This passage covers 15 T cell receptor beta chains from one sample sequenced in a study of cytomegalovirus exposure and HLA in healthy donors. Use of 60 Vbeta and 13 Jbeta primers characterized the PCR. TCRdb's copy holds only in-frame clones and misses some; the assay was immunoSEQ multiplex PCR. Of 60,000 to 80,000 clones listed, approximately 78% are singletons. Sample: PBMCs. The source of these receptors is a girl aged 10 to 17 in good health and CMV-seropositive.

CDR3 in DNA: TGTGCCAGCAGTTTGGGACACCCGAACACTGAAGCTTTCTTT. This sequence encodes CASSLGHPNTEAFF. This chain uses TRBV6-5 with TRBJ1-1; weak D call: TRBD1 (6 bases). This CDR3 is built from 14 residues. Trimming stripped 4 bases from V and 1 base from J, with 10 bases between. Per germline, CDR1 MNHEY and CDR2 SVGAGI.

A few counts support this clone. The V gene is TRBV5-6, the J gene TRBJ1-5; D is possibly TRBD1 (6 bases). Trimming removed 1 base at V and 5 bases at J, with 10 bases between. The CDR3 is 14 residues long. The germline V gene has CDR1 SGHDT and CDR2 YYEEEE. CDR3 nucleotides: TGTGCCAGCAGCTTGCTACAGGGCGATCAGCCCCAGCATTTT. The encoded protein is CASSLLQGDQPQHF.

The chain joins TRBV7-9 to TRBJ2-1; 11 nucleotides agree with TRBD2. Germline V gene sequence: CDR1 SEHNR, CDR2 FQNEAQ (reference sequence). The trim removed 2 bases at V and 9 bases at J, leaving 6 bases unmatched. This CDR3 comprises 15 residues. CDR3 region: CASSLIAGGRTEQFF. Written as DNA, the CDR3 is TGTGCCAGCAGCTTAATAGCGGGAGGGCGAACTGAGCAGTTCTTC. Based on the CDR3 plus reference TRBV7-9 and TRBJ2-1, the full variable domain is DTGVSQNPRHKITKRGQNVTFRCDPISEHNRLYWYRQTLGQGPEFLTYFQNEAQLEKSRLLSDRFSAERPKGSFSTLEIQRTEQGDSAMYLCASSLIAGGRTEQFFGPGTRLTVL.

This clone was seen once. The CDR3 DNA follows: TGTGCCAGCAGTAACAGACAGGGAGGCAATTCACCCCTCCACTTT. Amino acid sequence: CASSNRQGGNSPLHF. The chain employs TRBV6-1 and TRBJ1-6; 7 bases line up with TRBD1. Germline V gene sequence: CDR1 MNHNS, CDR2 SASEGT. V shed 5 bases, J shed 7 bases, and the junction held 8 bases outside the gene matches. CDR3 length: 15 residues.

V is TRBV6-5 and J is TRBJ1-1, with 9 bases matching TRBD1. J lost 6 bases, V lost 5 bases, and 7 bases had no gene match. The CDR3 consists of 14 residues. The germline V gene encodes CDR1 MNHEY and CDR2 SVGAGI. CDR3 in amino acids: CASSLRTGEPEAFF. In DNA, the CDR3 is TGTGCCAGCAGTCTTAGGACAGGGGAACCTGAAGCTTTCTTT.

This clone was observed a handful of times. CDR3 residues: CASSPDRGIYGYTF. CDR3 sequence (DNA): TGTGCCAGCAGTCCAGACAGGGGGATCTATGGCTACACCTTC. The chain employs TRBV28 and TRBJ1-2, with 9 bases identical to TRBD1. This CDR3 spans 14 amino acids. V was pared by 5 bases and J by 4 bases, with 5 bases of the junction left unmatched. The V gene's germline CDR1 is MDHEN and CDR2 SYDVKM.

The sample holds a few counts of this clone. The V and J genes are TRBV7-2 and TRBJ2-7, with TRBD1 matching 9 bases. The CDR3 totals 15 residues. CDR1 and CDR2 (germline): SGHTA, FQGNSA. V gave up 0 bases and J gave up 6 bases; unmatched junction bases: 6. CDR3 nucleotide sequence: TGTGCCAGCAGCTTAGCCGGACAGGGGTATGGCGAGCAGTACTTC. Amino acid sequence: CASSLAGQGYGEQYF.

V gene TRBV7-9 combines with J gene TRBJ2-4, with D perhaps matching TRBD2 (6 bases). The CDR3 spans 16 residues. Germline lookup yields CDR1 SEHNR and CDR2 FQNEAQ (reference sequence). Trimming removed 4 bases at V and 5 bases at J, with 18 bases between. The CDR3 loop is CASSSPWGERENIQYF. CDR3 coding DNA: TGTGCCAGCAGCTCTCCCTGGGGGGAGAGGGAAAACATTCAGTACTTC.

The J gene is TRBJ2-5, the V gene TRBV4-3; 7 positions match TRBD2. Trimming removed 0 bases from V and 7 bases from J; junction bases left unmatched: 8. This CDR3 has 15 residues. The V gene's germline CDR1 is LGHNA and CDR2 YSLEER. The CDR3 here is CASSQEGGQSVTQYF. The CDR3 nucleotides are TGCGCCAGCAGCCAAGAGGGAGGGCAGTCTGTGACCCAGTACTTC.

The chain carries TRBV6-1 and TRBJ1-5; D is possibly TRBD1 (6 bases). Trimming removed 6 bases at V and 7 bases at J, with 19 bases between. The germline CDR1 and CDR2 sequences are MNHNS and SASEGT. The CDR3 is made up of 15 amino acids. CDR3 nucleotides: TGTGCCAGCAGGGGGGACATGCCCCCGTGGCAGCCCCAGCATTTT. As protein: CASRGDMPPWQPQHF.

This clone was found a few times. V is TRBV18 and J is TRBJ1-6, with D tentatively TRBD1 (6 bases). The CDR3 runs to 14 residues. V lost 3 bases to trimming and J lost 4 bases, with 7 bases between them. Germline CDR1 and CDR2: KGHSH and LQKENI. Here the CDR3 reads CASSPGQYNSPLHF. The CDR3 DNA is TGTGCCAGCTCACCTGGACAGTATAATTCACCCCTCCACTTT.

The genes are TRBV4-1 and TRBJ1-2; no reliable D call. Between the trimmed V and J ends, which lost 0 bases and 4 bases, there was a span of 12 bases. The CDR3 length is 15 residues. Germline CDR1 and CDR2: MGHRA and YSYEKL. The CDR3 sequence: CASSQEAWRGYGYTF. The CDR3 DNA follows: TGCGCCAGCAGCCAAGAGGCTTGGAGAGGCTATGGCTACACCTTC.

This clone occurred a few times. The rearrangement uses TRBV5-4 and TRBJ2-5, with a possible D match to TRBD2 (6 bases). V gave up 4 bases and J gave up 5 bases, with 15 bases separating them. The CDR3 spans 14 residues. CDR1 is SGHNT and CDR2 is YYREEE in the germline V gene (reference sequence). DNA of the CDR3: TGTGCCAGCAGCCTGGGACTGGGTGATGAGACCCAGTACTTC. Protein product: CASSLGLGDETQYF.

This clone was detected a few times. The chain's CDR3 is CSVVGREAGANVLTF. In DNA, the CDR3 is TGCAGCGTTGTTGGGCGGGAGGCCGGGGCCAACGTCCTGACTTTC. V is TRBV29-1 and J is TRBJ2-6, with 8 bases that match TRBD2. Germline-derived CDR1 and CDR2 are SQVTM and ANQGSEA. The CDR3 is 15 amino acids. J lost 4 bases, V lost 4 bases, and 6 bases had no gene match.

The gene calls are TRBV5-1 and TRBJ1-1; D unclear. The CDR3 contains 15 residues. Trimming took 1 base from V and 0 from J, leaving 10 bases between them. Per germline, CDR1 SGHRS and CDR2 YFSETQ. In nucleotides, the CDR3 is TGCGCCAGCAGCTTGAACGGGAACCTGAACACTGAAGCTTTCTTT. Amino acids: CASSLNGNLNTEAFF.